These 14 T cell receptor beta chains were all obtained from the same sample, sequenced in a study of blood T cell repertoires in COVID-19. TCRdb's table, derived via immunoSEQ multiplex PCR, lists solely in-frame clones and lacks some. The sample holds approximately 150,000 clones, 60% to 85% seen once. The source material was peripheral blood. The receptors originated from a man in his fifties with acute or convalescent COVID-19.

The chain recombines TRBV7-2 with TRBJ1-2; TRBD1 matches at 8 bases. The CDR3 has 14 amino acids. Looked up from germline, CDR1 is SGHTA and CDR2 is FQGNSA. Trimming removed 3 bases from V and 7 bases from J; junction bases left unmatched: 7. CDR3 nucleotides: TGTGCCAGCAGCTTCGGGACAGGAGTAGTTGGCTACACCTTC. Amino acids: CASSFGTGVVGYTF.

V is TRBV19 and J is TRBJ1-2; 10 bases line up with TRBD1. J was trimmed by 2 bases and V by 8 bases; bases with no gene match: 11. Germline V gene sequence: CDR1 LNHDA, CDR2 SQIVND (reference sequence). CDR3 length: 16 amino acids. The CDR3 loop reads CASGAPPDRGNYGYTF. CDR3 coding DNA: TGTGCCAGTGGGGCCCCGCCGGACAGGGGGAACTATGGCTACACCTTC.

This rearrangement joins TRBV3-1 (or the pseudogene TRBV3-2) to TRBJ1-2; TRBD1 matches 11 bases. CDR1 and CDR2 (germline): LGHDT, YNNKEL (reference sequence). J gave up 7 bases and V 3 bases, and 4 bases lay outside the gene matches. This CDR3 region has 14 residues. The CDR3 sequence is CASSHLDRGLGYTF. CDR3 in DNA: TGTGCCAGCAGCCACCTGGACAGGGGGCTTGGCTACACCTTC.

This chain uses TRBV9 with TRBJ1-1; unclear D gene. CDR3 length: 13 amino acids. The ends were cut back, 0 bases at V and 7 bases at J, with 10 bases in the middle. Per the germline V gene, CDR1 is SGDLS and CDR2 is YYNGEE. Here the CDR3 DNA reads TGTGCCAGCAGCGTAGGGAGAGAAGATGAAGCTTTCTTT. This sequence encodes CASSVGREDEAFF.

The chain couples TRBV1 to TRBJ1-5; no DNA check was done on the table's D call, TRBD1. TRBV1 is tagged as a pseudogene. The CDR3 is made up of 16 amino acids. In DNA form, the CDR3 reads TGCACCAGCAGACAATACAGGGGGACGGGCAATCAGCCCCAGCATTTT. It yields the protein CTSRQYRGTGNQPQHF.

The CDR3 loop is CAWGGLAGVSTGELFF. The CDR3 region has the DNA TGTGCCTGGGGGGGACTAGCGGGAGTCAGCACCGGGGAGCTGTTTTTT. The chain employs TRBV30 and TRBJ2-2; 14 positions match TRBD2. The V and J ends lost 5 bases and 4 bases, in that order; junction bases with no gene match: 6. CDR3 length: 16 residues. The germline CDR1 and CDR2 sequences are GTSNPN and SVGIG (reference sequence).

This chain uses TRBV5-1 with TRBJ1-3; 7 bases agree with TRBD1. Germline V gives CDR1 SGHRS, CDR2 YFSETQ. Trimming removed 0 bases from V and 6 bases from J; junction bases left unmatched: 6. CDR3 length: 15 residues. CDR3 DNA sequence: TGCGCCAGCAGCTTGGCAGGGGGAGGTGAAAACACCATATATTTT. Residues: CASSLAGGGENTIYF.

CDR3 in amino acids: CSVGATGTTDTQYF. The CDR3 DNA is TGCAGCGTTGGGGCAACCGGGACAACAGATACGCAGTATTTT. This chain joins TRBV29-1 and TRBJ2-3; a possible D gene is TRBD1 (6 bases). This CDR3 has 14 amino acids. From germline, CDR1 is SQVTM and CDR2 ANQGSEA. Trimming took 4 bases from V and 3 from J, leaving 14 bases between them.

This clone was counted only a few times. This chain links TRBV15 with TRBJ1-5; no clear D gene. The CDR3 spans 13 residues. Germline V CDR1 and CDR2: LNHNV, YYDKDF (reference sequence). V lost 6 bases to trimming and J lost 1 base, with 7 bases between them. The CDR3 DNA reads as TGTGCCACCAGGAGGGAAAGCAATCAGCCCCAGCATTTT. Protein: CATRRESNQPQHF.

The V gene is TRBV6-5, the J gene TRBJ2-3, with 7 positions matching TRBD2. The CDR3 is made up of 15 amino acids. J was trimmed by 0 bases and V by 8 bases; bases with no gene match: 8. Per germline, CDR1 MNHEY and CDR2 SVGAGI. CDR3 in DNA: TGTGCCAGCCTAATGACTAGCCTTAGCACAGATACGCAGTATTTT. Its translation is CASLMTSLSTDTQYF.

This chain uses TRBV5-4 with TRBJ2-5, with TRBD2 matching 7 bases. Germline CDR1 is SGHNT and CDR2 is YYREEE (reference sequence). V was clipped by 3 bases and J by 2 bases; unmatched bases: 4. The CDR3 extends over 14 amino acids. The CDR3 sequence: CASSWGGTQETQYF. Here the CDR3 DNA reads TGTGCCAGCAGCTGGGGAGGGACTCAAGAGACCCAGTACTTC.

CDR3 sequence: CASSRGQGGTGELFF. The CDR3 DNA is TGCGCCAGCAGCCGTGGACAGGGAGGGACCGGGGAGCTGTTTTTT. The chain couples TRBV5-1 to TRBJ2-2, with D perhaps TRBD1 (8 bases). Germline lookup yields CDR1 SGHRS and CDR2 YFSETQ. Trimming shortened V by 4 bases and J by 5 bases, and 15 bases separated the two germline ends. The CDR3 loop spans 15 amino acids.

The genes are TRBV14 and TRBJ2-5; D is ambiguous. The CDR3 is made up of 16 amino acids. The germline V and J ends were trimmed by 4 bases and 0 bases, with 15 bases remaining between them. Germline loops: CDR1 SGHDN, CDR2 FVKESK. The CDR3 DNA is TGTGCCAGCAGCCTCTCGACAATACTGTACCAAGAGACCCAGTACTTC. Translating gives CASSLSTILYQETQYF.

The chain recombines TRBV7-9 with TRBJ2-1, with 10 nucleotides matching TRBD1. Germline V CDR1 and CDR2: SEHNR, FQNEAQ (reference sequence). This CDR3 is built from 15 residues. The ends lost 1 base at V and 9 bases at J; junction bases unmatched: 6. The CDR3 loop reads CASSLVDRGSAEQFF. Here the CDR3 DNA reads TGTGCCAGCAGCTTAGTGGACAGGGGGAGCGCTGAGCAGTTCTTC.